The text below deals with one T cell receptor beta chain. The data belong to a study of blood T cell repertoires in COVID-19. The CDR3 loop spans 15 amino acids. V lost 3 bases to trimming and J lost 8 bases; unmatched junction nucleotides: 13. Germline CDR1 SGHNT, CDR2 YYREEE (reference sequence). Libraries were prepared by immunoSEQ multiplex PCR; TCRdb keeps only in-frame clonotypes and omits some of them. The sample has 250,000 to 300,000 clones, around nine tenths seen once. This chain links TRBV5-4 with TRBJ1-2; TRBD1 agrees at 7 bases. This TCR was recovered from a man younger than 40 with active or convalescent COVID-19. The sequencing input was peripheral blood. CDR3 DNA sequence: TGTGCCAGCAGCTCGGATCAACAGGGGCTTATCGGCTACACCTTC. This sequence encodes CASSSDQQGLIGYTF.